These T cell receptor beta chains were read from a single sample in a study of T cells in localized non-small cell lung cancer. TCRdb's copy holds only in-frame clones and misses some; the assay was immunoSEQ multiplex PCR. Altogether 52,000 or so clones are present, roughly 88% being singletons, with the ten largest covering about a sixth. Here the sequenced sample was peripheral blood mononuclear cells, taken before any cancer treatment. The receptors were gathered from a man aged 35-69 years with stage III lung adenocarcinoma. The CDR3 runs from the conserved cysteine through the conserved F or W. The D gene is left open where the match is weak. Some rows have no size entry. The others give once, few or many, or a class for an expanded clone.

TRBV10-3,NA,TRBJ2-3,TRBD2,CAISPSGGTDTQYF,TGTGCCATCAGTCCTAGCGGGGGGACCGATACGCAGTATTTT
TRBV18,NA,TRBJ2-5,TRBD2,CASSISGGSYVDKETQYF,TGTGCCAGCTCAATTAGCGGGGGGTCGTACGTCGATAAAGAGACCCAGTACTTC
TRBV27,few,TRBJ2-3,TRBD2,CASSSTLAGGTDTQYF,TGTGCCAGCAGTTCCACACTAGCGGGAGGCACAGATACGCAGTATTTT
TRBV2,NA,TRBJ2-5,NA,CASTKGPQETQYF,TGTGCCTCTACGAAGGGGCCCCAAGAGACCCAGTACTTC
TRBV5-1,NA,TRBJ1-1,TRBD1,CASSLAVRGRGAFF,TGCGCCAGCAGCTTGGCCGTCAGGGGGAGAGGGGCTTTCTTT
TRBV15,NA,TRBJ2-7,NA,CATSRDLREVQYF,TGTGCCACCAGCAGAGATCTTAGGGAGGTGCAGTACTTC
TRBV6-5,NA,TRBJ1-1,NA,CASSYSFRREAFF,TGTGCCAGCAGTTACTCGTTCCGGCGAGAAGCTTTCTTT
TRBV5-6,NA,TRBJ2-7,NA,CASSTYYEQYF,TGTGCCAGCAGCACCTACTACGAGCAGTACTTC
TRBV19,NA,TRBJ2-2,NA,CASSIRGQGGTGELFF,TGTGCCAGTAGTATAAGGGGTCAGGGCGGAACCGGGGAGCTGTTTTTT
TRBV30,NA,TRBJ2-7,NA,CAWSRRAGQSKGYEQYF,TGTGCCTGGAGTCGGCGCGCGGGGCAGAGCAAGGGCTACGAGCAGTACTTC
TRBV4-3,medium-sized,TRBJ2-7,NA,CASSQDAPNLGEQYF,TGCGCCAGCAGCCAAGATGCCCCAAATCTGGGGGAGCAGTACTTC
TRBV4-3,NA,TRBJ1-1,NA,CASSQIQGTEAFF,TGCGCCAGCAGCCAGATTCAGGGGACTGAAGCTTTCTTT
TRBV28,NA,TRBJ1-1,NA,CASNPTGHTEAFF,TGTGCCAGTAACCCGACGGGACACACTGAAGCTTTCTTT
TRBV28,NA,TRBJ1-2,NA,CASSENYGYTF,TGTGCCAGCAGTGAGAACTATGGCTACACCTTC
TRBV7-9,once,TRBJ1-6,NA,CASSLDSGWDSPLHF,TGTGCCAGCAGCTTAGATTCAGGGTGGGATTCACCCCTCCACTTT
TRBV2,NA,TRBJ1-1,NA,CASSPTVNTEAFF,TGTGCCAGCAGCCCGACAGTGAACACTGAAGCTTTCTTT
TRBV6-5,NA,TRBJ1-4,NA,CASSYAQQVLGEKLFF,TGTGCCAGCAGTTACGCCCAACAGGTCCTAGGGGAAAAACTGTTTTTT
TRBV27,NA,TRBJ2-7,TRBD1,CASSFGTGGYEQYF,TGTGCCAGCAGTTTCGGGACAGGGGGCTACGAGCAGTACTTC
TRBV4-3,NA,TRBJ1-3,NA,CASSQGGGANTIYF,TGCGCCAGCAGCCAAGGTGGGGGCGCGAACACCATATATTTT
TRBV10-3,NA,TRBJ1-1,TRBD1,CAISESKGAMNTEAFF,TGTGCCATCAGTGAGTCTAAGGGGGCAATGAACACTGAAGCTTTCTTT
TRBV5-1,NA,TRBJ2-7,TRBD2,CASSFGSGIDYEQYF,TGCGCCAGCAGCTTCGGTAGCGGGATTGACTACGAGCAGTACTTC
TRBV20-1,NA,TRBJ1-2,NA,CSPWRGYTF,TGCAGTCCCTGGAGGGGCTACACCTTC
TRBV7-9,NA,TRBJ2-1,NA,CASRPGGLNEQFF,TGTGCCAGCAGGCCCGGAGGCCTCAATGAGCAGTTCTTC
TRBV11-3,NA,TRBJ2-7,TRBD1,CASSKGDSSSYEQYF,TGTGCCAGCAGTAAAGGGGACAGCTCTTCCTACGAGCAGTACTTC
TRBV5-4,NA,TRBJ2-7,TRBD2,CASSLSGGGSSYEQYF,TGTGCCAGCAGCTTGTCCGGCGGGGGGAGCTCCTACGAGCAGTACTTC
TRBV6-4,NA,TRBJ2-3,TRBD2,CASSDGAGGSDTQYF,TGTGCCAGCAGTGATGGAGCGGGAGGGTCTGATACGCAGTATTTT
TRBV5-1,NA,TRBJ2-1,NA,CASSLEASEYNEQFF,TGCGCCAGCAGCTTGGAGGCTAGCGAATACAATGAGCAGTTCTTC
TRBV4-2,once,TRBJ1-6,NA,CASSQGGADINSPLHF,TGTGCCAGCAGCCAAGGCGGAGCAGATATTAATTCACCCCTCCACTTT
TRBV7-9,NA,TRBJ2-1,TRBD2,CASSSPSSGSRNEQFF,TGTGCCAGCAGCTCTCCGAGTAGCGGGAGTAGGAATGAGCAGTTCTTC
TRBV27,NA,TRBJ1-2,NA,CASRDRHYGYTF,TGTGCCAGCAGGGACAGACACTATGGCTACACCTTC
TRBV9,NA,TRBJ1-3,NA,CASSVQDSSGNTIYF,TGTGCCAGCAGCGTCCAAGACAGCTCTGGAAACACCATATATTTT
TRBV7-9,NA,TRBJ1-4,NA,CASSLGQTFNEKLFF,TGTGCCAGCAGCCTAGGACAGACCTTTAATGAAAAACTGTTTTTT
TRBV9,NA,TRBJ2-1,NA,CASSVSGLSYNEQFF,TGTGCCAGCAGCGTTTCAGGCCTCTCCTACAATGAGCAGTTCTTC
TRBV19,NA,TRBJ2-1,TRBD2,CASSIRTSGYNEQFF,TGTGCCAGTAGTATTCGGACTAGCGGGTACAATGAGCAGTTCTTC
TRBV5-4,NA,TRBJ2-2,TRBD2,CASSLGLAGAGGGELFF,TGTGCCAGCAGCTTGGGACTAGCGGGAGCCGGGGGCGGGGAGCTGTTTTTT
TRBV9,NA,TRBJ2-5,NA,CASSVVGSGQETQYF,TGTGCCAGCAGCGTAGTGGGTAGCGGCCAAGAGACCCAGTACTTC
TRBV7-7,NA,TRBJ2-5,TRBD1,CASSLRDRDRETQYF,TGTGCCAGCAGCTTACGGGACAGGGACCGTGAGACCCAGTACTTC
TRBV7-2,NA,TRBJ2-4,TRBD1,CASSLVGDRKNIQYF,TGTGCCAGCAGCTTAGTGGGGGACAGAAAAAACATTCAGTACTTC
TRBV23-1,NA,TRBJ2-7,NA,CASSPGTASYEQYF,TGCGCCAGCAGCCCCGGGACGGCATCCTACGAGCAGTACTTC
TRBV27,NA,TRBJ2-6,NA,CASSSGANVLTF,TGTGCCAGCAGCTCTGGGGCCAACGTCCTGACTTTC
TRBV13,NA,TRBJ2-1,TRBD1,CASSLRGRNEQFF,TGTGCCAGCAGCTTAAGGGGGCGCAATGAGCAGTTCTTC
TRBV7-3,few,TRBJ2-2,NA,CASSLIGAPTGELFF,TGTGCCAGCAGCTTAATCGGGGCGCCGACCGGGGAGCTGTTTTTT
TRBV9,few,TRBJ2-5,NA,CASSPAHWAETQYF,TGTGCCAGCAGCCCAGCCCATTGGGCGGAGACCCAGTACTTC
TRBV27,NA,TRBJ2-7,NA,CASSPGQTYEQYF,TGTGCCAGCAGTCCCGGACAAACCTACGAGCAGTACTTC
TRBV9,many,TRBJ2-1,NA,CASSVDSNEQFF,TGTGCCAGCAGCGTAGACTCCAATGAGCAGTTCTTC